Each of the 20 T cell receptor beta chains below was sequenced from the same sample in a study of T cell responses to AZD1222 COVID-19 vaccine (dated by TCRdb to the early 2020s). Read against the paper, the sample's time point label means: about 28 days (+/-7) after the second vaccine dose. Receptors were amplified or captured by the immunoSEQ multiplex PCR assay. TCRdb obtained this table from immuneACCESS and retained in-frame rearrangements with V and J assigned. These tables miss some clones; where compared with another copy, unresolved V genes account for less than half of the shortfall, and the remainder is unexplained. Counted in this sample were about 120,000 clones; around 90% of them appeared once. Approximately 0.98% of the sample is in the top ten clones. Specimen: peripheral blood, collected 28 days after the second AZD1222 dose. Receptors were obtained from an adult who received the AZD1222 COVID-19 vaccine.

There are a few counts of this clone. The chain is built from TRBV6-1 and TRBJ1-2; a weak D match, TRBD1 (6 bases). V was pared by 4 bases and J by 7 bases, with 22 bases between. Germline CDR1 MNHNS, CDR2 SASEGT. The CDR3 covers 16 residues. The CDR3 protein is CASSAGPDSVVRGYTF. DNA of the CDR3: TGTGCCAGCAGTGCCGGCCCGGACAGCGTAGTACGTGGCTACACCTTC.

CDR3 in amino acids: CASSYTISGNTIYF. CDR3 bases: TGTGCCAGCAGTTACACAATCTCTGGAAACACCATATATTTT. J is TRBJ1-3 and V is TRBV6-5; D is uncertain. V lost 2 bases, J lost 0 bases, and 5 bases lay in between. CDR1 is MNHEY and CDR2 is SVGAGI in the germline V gene. This CDR3 contains 14 residues.

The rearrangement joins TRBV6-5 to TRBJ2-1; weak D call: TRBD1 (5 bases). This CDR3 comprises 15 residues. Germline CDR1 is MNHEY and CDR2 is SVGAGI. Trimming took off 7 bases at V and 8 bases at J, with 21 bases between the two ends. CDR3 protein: CASTPRQGQVDEQFF. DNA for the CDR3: TGTGCCAGCACCCCCCGCCAGGGTCAGGTCGATGAGCAGTTCTTC.

DNA for the CDR3: TGTGCCAGCAGCTTATACCTAGCAGATTACAGGGACTTTGGAAACACCATATATTTT. As protein: CASSLYLADYRDFGNTIYF. The gene calls are TRBV13 and TRBJ1-3; weak D call: TRBD1 (6 bases). V was trimmed by 2 bases and J by 3 bases, leaving 23 bases between them. There are 19 residues in the CDR3. The germline V gene encodes CDR1 PRHDT and CDR2 FYEKMQ (reference sequence).

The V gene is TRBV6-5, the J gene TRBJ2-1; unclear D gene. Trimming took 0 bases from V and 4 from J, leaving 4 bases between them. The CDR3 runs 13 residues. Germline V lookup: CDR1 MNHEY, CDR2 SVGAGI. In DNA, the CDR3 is TGTGCCAGCAGTTACTCGCGATACAATGAGCAGTTCTTC. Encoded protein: CASSYSRYNEQFF.

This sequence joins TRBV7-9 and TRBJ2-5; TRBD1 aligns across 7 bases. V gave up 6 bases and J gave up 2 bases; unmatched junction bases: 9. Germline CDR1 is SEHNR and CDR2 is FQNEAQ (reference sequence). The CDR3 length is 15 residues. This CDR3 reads CASRRKSRGQETQYF. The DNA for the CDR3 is TGTGCCAGCAGGCGCAAAAGCAGGGGGCAAGAGACCCAGTACTTC.

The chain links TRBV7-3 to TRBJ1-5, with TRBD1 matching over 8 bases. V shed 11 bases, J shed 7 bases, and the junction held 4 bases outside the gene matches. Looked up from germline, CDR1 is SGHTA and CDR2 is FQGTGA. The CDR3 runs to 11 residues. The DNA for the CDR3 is TGTGCCGGACAGGGAAACCAGCCCCAGCATTTT. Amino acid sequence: CAGQGNQPQHF.

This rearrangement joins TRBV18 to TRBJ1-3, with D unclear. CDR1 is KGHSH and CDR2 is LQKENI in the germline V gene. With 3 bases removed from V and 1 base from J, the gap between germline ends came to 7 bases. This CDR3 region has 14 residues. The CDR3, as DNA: TGTGCCAGCTCACCGGCGATTTCTGGAAACACCATATATTTT. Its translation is CASSPAISGNTIYF.

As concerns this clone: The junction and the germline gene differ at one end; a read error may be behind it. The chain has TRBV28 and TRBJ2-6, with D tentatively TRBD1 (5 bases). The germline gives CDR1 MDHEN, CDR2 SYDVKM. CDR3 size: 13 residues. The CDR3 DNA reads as TGTGCCAGCTCGATCTCTGGGGCCAACATCCTGACTTTC. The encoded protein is CASSISGANILTF.

CDR3 nucleotide sequence: TGTGCCAGCAGCCAAGATCGTAGACGTTACACCTTC. It codes for CASSQDRRRYTF. The chain has TRBV14 and TRBJ1-2; no firm D call. V was shortened by 0 bases and J by 11 bases, with 10 bases between the two germline ends. The CDR3 is made up of 12 amino acids. CDR1 and CDR2 from the germline V gene are SGHDN and FVKESK.

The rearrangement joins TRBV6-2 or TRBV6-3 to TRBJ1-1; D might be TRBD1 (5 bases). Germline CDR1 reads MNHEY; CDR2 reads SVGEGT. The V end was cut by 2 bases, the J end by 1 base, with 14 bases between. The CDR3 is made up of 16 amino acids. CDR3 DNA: TGTGCCAGCAGTTACGATCCCTTTGGGGGGAACACTGAAGCTTTCTTT. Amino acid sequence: CASSYDPFGGNTEAFF.

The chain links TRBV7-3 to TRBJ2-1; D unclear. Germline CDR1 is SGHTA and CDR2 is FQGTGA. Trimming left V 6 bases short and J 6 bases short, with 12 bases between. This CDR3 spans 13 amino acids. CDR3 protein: CASRPRLGNEQFF. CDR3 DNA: TGTGCCAGCAGACCCCGGTTGGGCAATGAGCAGTTCTTC.

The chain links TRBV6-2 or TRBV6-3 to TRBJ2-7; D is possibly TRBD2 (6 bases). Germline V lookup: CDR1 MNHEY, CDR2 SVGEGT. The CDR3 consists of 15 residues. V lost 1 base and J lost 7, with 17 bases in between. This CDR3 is CASSYLGGRKVEQYF. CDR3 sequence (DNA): TGTGCCAGCAGTTACTTAGGAGGGAGAAAGGTTGAGCAGTACTTC.

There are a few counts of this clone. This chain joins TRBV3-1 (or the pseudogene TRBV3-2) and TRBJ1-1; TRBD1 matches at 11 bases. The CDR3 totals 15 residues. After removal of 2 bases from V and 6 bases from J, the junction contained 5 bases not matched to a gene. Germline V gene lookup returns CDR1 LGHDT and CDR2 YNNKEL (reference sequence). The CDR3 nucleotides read TGTGCCAGCAGCCAACGCCGGGACAGGGGGGCTGAAGCTTTCTTT. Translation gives CASSQRRDRGAEAFF.

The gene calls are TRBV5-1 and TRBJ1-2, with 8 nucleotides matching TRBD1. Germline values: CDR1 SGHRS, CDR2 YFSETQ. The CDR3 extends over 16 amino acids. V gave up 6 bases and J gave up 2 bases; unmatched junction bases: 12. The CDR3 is CASTLWGTGLNYGYTF. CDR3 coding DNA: TGCGCCAGCACCCTTTGGGGGACAGGCCTCAACTATGGCTACACCTTC.

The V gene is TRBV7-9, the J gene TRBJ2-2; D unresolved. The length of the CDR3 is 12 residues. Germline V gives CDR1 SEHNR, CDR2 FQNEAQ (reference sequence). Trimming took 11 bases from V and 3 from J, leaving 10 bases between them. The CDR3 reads CAAESHTGELFF. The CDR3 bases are TGTGCCGCGGAATCTCACACCGGGGAGCTGTTTTTT.

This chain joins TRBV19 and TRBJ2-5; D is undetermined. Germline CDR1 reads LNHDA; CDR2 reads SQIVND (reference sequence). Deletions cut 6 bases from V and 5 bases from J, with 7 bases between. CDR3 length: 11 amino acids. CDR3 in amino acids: CASSQFETQYF. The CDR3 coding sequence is TGTGCCAGTAGCCAATTTGAGACCCAGTACTTC.

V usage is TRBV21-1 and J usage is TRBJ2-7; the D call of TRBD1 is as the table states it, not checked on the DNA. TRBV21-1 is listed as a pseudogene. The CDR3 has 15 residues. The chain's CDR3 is CASSAGQGFSYEQYF. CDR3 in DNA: TGTGCCAGCAGTGCCGGACAGGGCTTCTCCTACGAGCAGTACTTC.

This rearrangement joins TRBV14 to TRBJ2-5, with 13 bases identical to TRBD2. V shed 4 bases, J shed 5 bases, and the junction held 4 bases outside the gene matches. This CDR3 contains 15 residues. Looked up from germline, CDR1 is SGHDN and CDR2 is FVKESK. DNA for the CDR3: TGTGCCAGCAGCCCACTAGCGGGAGGGCCGGAGACCCAGTACTTC. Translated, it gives CASSPLAGGPETQYF.

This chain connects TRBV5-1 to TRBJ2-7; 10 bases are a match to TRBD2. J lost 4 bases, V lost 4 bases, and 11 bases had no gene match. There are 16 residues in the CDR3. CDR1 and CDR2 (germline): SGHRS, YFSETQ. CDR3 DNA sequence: TGCGCCAGCAGCCGCTCTTTAGCGGGAGGACAATACGAGCAGTACTTC. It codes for CASSRSLAGGQYEQYF.